This T cell receptor (beta chain) originates from a study of spatial heterogeneity in lung cancer. Time point defined: sample taken at primary tumor resection. The donors comprised 60 to 80 untreated early-stage non-small cell lung cancer patients. Frozen PBMC, nontumor lung or tumor provided whole RNA, which was sequenced unsorted. TCRdb re-analysed the 5' RACE reads in MiXCR, keeping a single row per CDR3 protein. Of nearly 25,000 distinct CDR3 sequences in the sample, 8% to 10% were seen once. This clonotype was seen a few times. Its matching antigen is unknown. Study-wide points: Expanded alpha and beta TCR counts within tumors tracked tumor mutation counts.

The receptor was isolated from a male donor with early-stage non-small cell lung cancer. The sample in question was lung tumor tissue, obtained at surgery.

The chain's CDR3 is CASSPDLSPNEQFF. CDR3 bases: TGTGCCAGCAGCCCCGACTTGAGCCCCAATGAGCAGTTCTTC. The rearrangement joins TRBV7-8 to TRBJ2-1; D is unresolved. There are 14 residues in the CDR3. Germline V gene data show CDR1 as SGHVS and CDR2 as FQNEAQ. V dropped 5 bases and J dropped 6 bases, with 14 bases sitting between them.